Below are 28 T cell receptor beta chains sequenced from a single sample in a study of cytomegalovirus exposure and HLA in healthy donors. Sequencing used immunoSEQ multiplex PCR; TCRdb keeps in-frame clones, though not all of them. Of under 300,000 clones detected, approximately 86% appear once; the ten largest clones hold roughly 1.2%. The sample was PBMCs. These receptor sequences come from a woman aged 25-40 years in good health and CMV-seropositive.

J is TRBJ2-2 and V is TRBV4-2; 7 nucleotides match TRBD2. Per the germline V gene, CDR1 is LGHNA and CDR2 is YNFKEQ. The CDR3 contains 16 residues. J was trimmed by 5 bases and V by 0 bases; bases with no gene match: 6. The CDR3 region has the DNA TGTGCCAGCAGCCAAGACCCGGGAGGCTCGACCGGGGAGCTGTTTTTT. Translated, it gives CASSQDPGGSTGELFF.

The chain couples TRBV18 to TRBJ2-1; the match to TRBD2 covers 7 bases. Trimming cost V 3 bases and J 4 bases; bases outside gene matches: 6. This CDR3 has 15 amino acids. Looked up from germline, CDR1 is KGHSH and CDR2 is LQKENI. The CDR3 reads CASSPGGSGYNEQFF. CDR3 sequence (DNA): TGTGCCAGCTCACCGGGCGGGAGTGGTTACAATGAGCAGTTCTTC.

The chain links TRBV9 to TRBJ2-1, with unresolved D. V lost 0 bases and J 3 bases, leaving 7 bases between the germline ends. The CDR3 is 14 residues long. Germline V gene data show CDR1 as SGDLS and CDR2 as YYNGEE. CDR3 sequence: CASSVEVSYNEQFF. As DNA, the CDR3 is TGTGCCAGCAGCGTAGAAGTTAGCTACAATGAGCAGTTCTTC. The whole variable domain, filled in from reference TRBV9 and TRBJ2-1, reads DSGVTQTPKHLITATGQRVTLRCSPRSGDLSVYWYQQSLDQGLQFLIQYYNGEERAKGNILERFSAQQFPDLHSELNLSSLELGDSALYFCASSVEVSYNEQFFGPGTRLTVL.

CDR3 coding DNA: TGTGCCAGCAGTGAAGAATCAGGCAATCAGCCCCAGCATTTT. Amino acids: CASSEESGNQPQHF. V gene TRBV6-1 combines with J gene TRBJ1-5; no definite D call. Trimming took off 1 base at V and 2 bases at J, with 6 bases between the two ends. The germline V gene has CDR1 MNHNS and CDR2 SASEGT. The length of the CDR3 is 14 residues.

The V call is TRBV11-3, the J call TRBJ2-2; 11 bases agree with TRBD2. Trimming cost V 5 bases and J 3 bases; bases outside gene matches: 5. The CDR3 extends over 16 amino acids. The V gene's germline CDR1 is SGHNT and CDR2 YENEEA. For the CDR3, the DNA is TGTGCCAGCAGCCCTCTAGCGGGAGGAGACACCGGGGAGCTGTTTTTT. As protein: CASSPLAGGDTGELFF.

The chain uses TRBV2 and TRBJ1-5, with D perhaps TRBD1 (5 bases). Trimming took off 11 bases at V and 1 base at J, with 12 bases between the two ends. Germline CDR1 and CDR2: SNHLY and FYNNEI. The CDR3 contains 13 residues. The CDR3 nucleotides are TGTGCCTCCAGGGAGGGGAGCAATCAGCCCCAGCATTTT. Translation gives CASREGSNQPQHF.

This chain uses TRBV11-1 with TRBJ2-7; TRBD1 matches at 9 bases. V was clipped by 2 bases and J by 2 bases; unmatched bases: 10. Germline V gene lookup returns CDR1 SGHAT and CDR2 FQDESV (reference sequence). The CDR3 is 17 residues long. CDR3 nucleotides: TGTGCCAGCAGCTTAATTGGGACAGGGAGAAACCCCTACGAGCAGTACTTC. Translated, it gives CASSLIGTGRNPYEQYF.

J is TRBJ1-4 and V is TRBV28; no definite D call. Germline values: CDR1 MDHEN, CDR2 SYDVKM. V lost 1 base and J 5 bases, leaving 11 bases between the germline ends. The CDR3 length is 15 residues. The CDR3 here is CASSLLNTENEKLFF. The CDR3 coding sequence is TGTGCCAGCAGTTTATTAAACACGGAGAATGAAAAACTGTTTTTT.

The J gene is TRBJ2-3, the V gene TRBV27; 13 bases align to TRBD2. J gave up 5 bases and V 5 bases, and 7 bases lay outside the gene matches. There are 16 residues in the CDR3. Per the germline V gene, CDR1 is MNHEY and CDR2 is SMNVEV (reference sequence). The CDR3 DNA is TGTGCCAGCAGTATACTGACTAGCGGGAGGTTAGATACGCAGTATTTT. Its protein product is CASSILTSGRLDTQYF.

This chain's CDR3 is CASSRGRVMEEKLFF. The CDR3 DNA reads as TGTGCCAGCAGCCGAGGTCGGGTGATGGAGGAAAAACTGTTTTTT. J is TRBJ1-4 and V is TRBV4-2; D ambiguous. The CDR3 has 15 residues. Trimming pared 4 bases from V and 8 bases from J, leaving 17 bases between. Germline-derived CDR1 and CDR2 are LGHNA and YNFKEQ.

V gene TRBV5-1 combines with J gene TRBJ2-2, with D perhaps TRBD1 (6 bases). Per germline, CDR1 SGHRS and CDR2 YFSETQ. This CDR3 has 16 residues. V was cut by 4 bases and J by 3 bases, with 16 bases left in between. The CDR3 DNA reads TGCGCCAGCAGCCCCCAACAGGGATTCGACACCGGGGAGCTGTTTTTT. As protein: CASSPQQGFDTGELFF.

This chain uses TRBV9 with TRBJ2-2; D gene unclear. CDR3 size: 14 residues. Germline CDR1 is SGDLS and CDR2 is YYNGEE. Trimming shortened V by 1 base and J by 4 bases, and 8 bases separated the two germline ends. CDR3 protein: CASSVTTRTGELFF. CDR3 nucleotide sequence: TGTGCCAGCAGCGTAACCACACGCACCGGGGAGCTGTTTTTT.

CDR3: CASSLTGGSGANVLTF. DNA for the CDR3: TGTGCCAGCAGTTTGACAGGGGGATCTGGGGCCAACGTCCTGACTTTC. The chain couples TRBV6-5 to TRBJ2-6; 9 bases are a match to TRBD1. This CDR3 region has 16 residues. Trimming at V came to 4 bases and at J to 1 base, leaving 2 bases not matched to a gene. CDR1 is MNHEY and CDR2 is SVGAGI in the germline V gene.

This chain joins TRBV10-2 and TRBJ2-2; 10 nucleotides match TRBD2. This CDR3 is 17 amino acids long. Germline CDR1 WSHSY, CDR2 SAAADI. V dropped 3 bases and J dropped 5; count of bases not matched to a gene: 9. This CDR3 reads CASSDPGLAEATGELFF. The CDR3 DNA follows: TGCGCCAGCAGTGACCCCGGACTAGCGGAGGCAACCGGGGAGCTGTTTTTT.

This chain connects TRBV6-5 to TRBJ2-1, with 7 bases aligning to TRBD2. CDR3 length equals 14 residues. CDR1 MNHEY and CDR2 SVGAGI come from the germline V gene. Losses at the gene ends were 2 bases for V and 6 bases for J; bases not matched to a gene: 4. The chain's CDR3 is CASSYGGTINEQFF. The DNA for the CDR3 is TGTGCCAGCAGTTACGGAGGGACTATCAATGAGCAGTTCTTC.

The chain links TRBV6-4 to TRBJ2-2; D perhaps matches TRBD2 (6 bases). The CDR3 consists of 17 residues. V lost 6 bases to trimming and J lost 3 bases, with 20 bases between them. Germline CDR1 is MRHNA and CDR2 is SNTAGT. The CDR3 nucleotides are TGTGCCAGCAGACCCGATGGCGGGATGGCGGACACCGGGGAGCTGTTTTTT. Its translation is CASRPDGGMADTGELFF.

The gene calls are TRBV5-6 and TRBJ2-4; TRBD2 matches 7 bases. This CDR3 is 14 amino acids long. Germline CDR1 and CDR2: SGHDT and YYEEEE. Unmatched junction bases numbered 8, after V lost 5 bases and J lost 6 bases. CDR3 loop: CASRLSGEGNIQYF. The CDR3 DNA is TGTGCCAGCAGACTAAGCGGGGAAGGAAACATTCAGTACTTC.

V and J are TRBV6-6 and TRBJ2-4; D is possibly TRBD2 (7 bases). Germline CDR1 is MNHNY and CDR2 is SVGAGI (reference sequence). CDR3 size: 14 residues. V lost 6 bases and J lost 0, with 9 bases in between. For the CDR3, the DNA is TGTGCCAGCAGCGGGGGGCTAGCCAAAAACATTCAGTACTTC. This sequence encodes CASSGGLAKNIQYF.

The chain links TRBV11-2 to TRBJ2-4; possibly TRBD2 for D (6 bases). The CDR3 has 15 amino acids. V was shortened by 4 bases and J by 7 bases, with 17 bases between the two germline ends. Germline values: CDR1 SGHAT, CDR2 FQNNGV. CDR3 sequence reads: CASSSPGPLANIQYF. DNA for the CDR3: TGTGCCAGCAGCTCACCGGGACCTCTAGCGAACATTCAGTACTTC. The full variable domain, completed using reference TRBV11-2 and TRBJ2-4, is EAGVAQSPRYKIIEKRQSVAFWCNPISGHATLYWYQQILGQGPKLLIQFQNNGVVDDSQLPKDRFSAERLKGVDSTLKIQPAKLEDSAVYLCASSSPGPLANIQYFGAGTRLSVL.

The chain combines TRBV5-1 with TRBJ2-5, with unresolved D. Germline CDR1 reads SGHRS; CDR2 reads YFSETQ. V lost 1 base to trimming and J lost 1 base, with 11 bases between them. This CDR3 is 15 amino acids long. The CDR3 DNA reads as TGCGCCAGCAGCTTGTGGCTAGGAGTCCAAGAGACCCAGTACTTC. Protein sequence: CASSLWLGVQETQYF.

V is TRBV7-8 and J is TRBJ2-3, with D possibly matching TRBD2 (6 bases). CDR1 and CDR2 (germline): SGHVS, FQNEAQ. V was clipped by 10 bases and J by 6 bases, with 23 bases between them. The CDR3 contains 15 residues. CDR3 bases: TGTGCCACCGAGTTGGCAGGAGGGGAGGTCGATACGCAGTATTTT. The encoded protein is CATELAGGEVDTQYF.

The V gene is TRBV27, the J gene TRBJ2-1; D is uncertain. The germline V gene has CDR1 MNHEY and CDR2 SMNVEV (reference sequence). This CDR3 comprises 14 residues. V lost 5 bases and J lost 10, with 18 bases in between. The CDR3 coding sequence is TGTGCCAGCAGTCCCCCCACGAGATCCAGGGAGCAGTTCTTC. It encodes CASSPPTRSREQFF.

The chain links TRBV9 to TRBJ1-5; no firm D call. Germline CDR1 is SGDLS and CDR2 is YYNGEE. This CDR3 is 16 amino acids long. V shed 0 bases and J shed 1 base, with 11 bases lying between them. The CDR3 spells CASSVGPLPSNQPQHF. CDR3 nucleotide sequence: TGTGCCAGCAGCGTAGGTCCACTACCAAGCAATCAGCCCCAGCATTTT.

The genes are TRBV7-3 and TRBJ2-5; D is unclear. The length of the CDR3 is 13 residues. Trimming stripped 5 bases from V and 0 bases from J, with 7 bases between. Germline CDR1 reads SGHTA; CDR2 reads FQGTGA. CDR3 nucleotide sequence: TGTGCCAGCAGCCGAGACTACCAAGAGACCCAGTACTTC. Translation gives CASSRDYQETQYF.

The rearrangement links TRBV29-1 to TRBJ1-5; 7 bases are shared with TRBD1. Germline trimming cut 5 bases from V and 2 bases from J; bases unmatched to any gene: 6. Germline-derived CDR1 and CDR2 are SQVTM and ANQGSEA. The CDR3 totals 14 residues. This CDR3 is CSVRGQAGNQPQHF. CDR3 bases: TGCAGCGTTCGCGGACAGGCTGGCAATCAGCCCCAGCATTTT.

The chain combines TRBV7-7 with TRBJ2-2; tentatively, D is TRBD2 (5 bases). This CDR3 is 13 amino acids long. V was pared by 6 bases and J by 5 bases, with 10 bases between. Germline V gene sequence: CDR1 SSHAT, CDR2 FNYEAQ (reference sequence). The CDR3 sequence: CASSDAGTGELFF. The CDR3 nucleotides read TGTGCCAGCAGTGATGCGGGTACCGGGGAGCTGTTTTTT.

The rearrangement links TRBV11-2 to TRBJ1-5, with unresolved D. V lost 8 bases and J lost 4, with 15 bases in between. Germline-derived CDR1 and CDR2 are SGHAT and FQNNGV. The CDR3 runs to 14 residues. The CDR3 region has the DNA TGTGCCAGCTCCGCCCGCAGGAGGAATCAGCCCCAGCATTTT. Translated, it gives CASSARRRNQPQHF.

There are a few counts of this clone. The chain combines TRBV5-1 with TRBJ2-7; TRBD1 agrees at 7 bases. The CDR3 runs to 15 residues. Trimming cost V 2 bases and J 5 bases; bases outside gene matches: 10. Looked up from germline, CDR1 is SGHRS and CDR2 is YFSETQ. The CDR3 nucleotides read TGCGCCAGCAGCTTAGGACAGGTCTTTTCCCACGAGCAGTACTTC. Protein product: CASSLGQVFSHEQYF.